The T cell receptor beta chain described here comes from a study of identical twins listed by TCRdb under 2016. Regarding the complete study: The study deep-sequenced TCR alpha and beta repertoires from monozygotic twins, unrelated adults of various ages and cord blood to test whether fetal clonotypes persist. To rule out contamination, replicate twin experiments were performed at different times with different library preparation protocols. The investigation overall reported the following: Out-of-frame TCR alpha sequences shared between twins showed an excess of low generation-probability sequences compared with coincidental sharing between unrelated individuals. Recombination models systematically underestimated out-of-frame TCR alpha sharing in monozygotic twins but agreed with sharing between unrelated individuals. Abundant cord blood beta clonotypes had fewer insertions, young adult naive repertoires showed a similar but weaker trend, and memory repertoires showed no such trend. Because the same donors could not be followed over many years, the conclusions depended on cross-sectional statistical analysis. In beta out-of-frame sequences, excess twin sharing was weaker, because having fewer shared sequences lowered the signal-to-noise ratio. Zero-insertion analyses could be partly confounded by invariant T cells such as MAIT and iNKT, though diverse VJ usage argued against such confounding for most clonotypes.

Every donor in the study was a healthy Caucasian. The twin cohort consisted of three pairs of female monozygotic twins, all aged roughly 18 to 30 years. Positive isolation kits from Invitrogen were used to isolate CD4+ and CD8+ T cell populations. Library preparation employed 5' RACE. The sequencer listed for this sample is Illumina HiSeq 2000. A universal primer binding site was added through template switching, and the final cDNA carried a unique molecular identifier so that TCR cDNA molecules could be counted accurately. Specific primers in the conserved constant-segment region were used to synthesize first-strand cDNA for the TCR alpha and beta chains. To control for contamination, every cDNA library carried two barcodes: a SMART-Mk sample barcode plus Illumina barcodes. Two successive PCR steps introduced TruSeq adapter sequences along with Illumina sample barcodes. Sequencing of the TCR alpha and beta cDNA libraries was done on the Illumina HiSeq platform using custom primers. Processing in the source paper ran as follows. MiGEC was used to process raw reads and extract unique molecular identifiers, and MiXCR was used to find CDR3 positions. Recombination models were inferred per individual with the repgenHMM and IGoR tools using an EM algorithm. Shared clonotypes were analyzed with the tcR package in R, and sharing was normalized by the product of cloneset sizes. To study raw recombination without the effects of thymic and clonal selection, out-of-frame nonproductive sequences were analyzed. In-frame beta chains were kept once TCRdb had trimmed the public reads at Q25 with fastp and called clones with MiXCR. When rows share a CDR3 protein, they turn into one entry using the most common DNA and genes. What appears here as the V and J calls and clone size reflects TCRdb's work, not the paper's. The sample records roughly 230,000 distinct CDR3 sequences, about 8.9% of which are singletons. 2.5% to 3.5% of the sample rests with the top ten.

With respect to this clonotype: The clone's antigen remains unknown. It has no much larger one-base neighbor in the sample; base qualities were not kept.

These data are also associated with another study on yellow fever vaccine responses in identical twins. Reported in the second study: According to the authors, in identical twins the way T cells responded to vaccination appeared partly convergent and partly personalized. In the study, vaccine-responding T cell clones were precisely tracked in identical twins.

The clonotype originates from a woman younger than 30 in good health. Source material: CD8+ T cells sorted from blood.

The CDR3 has the sequence CASSLAYPEQFF. The nucleotide sequence reads as follows: TGTGCCAGCAGCTTAGCGTACCCTGAGCAGTTCTTC. The V gene is TRBV7-8 and the J gene is TRBJ2-1; too little of a D gene remains to name it. CDR1 and CDR2 are drawn from the germline V gene: SGHVS, FQNEAQ. The cysteine opens and the phenylalanine closes a CDR3 of 12 amino acids. This entry keeps only the CDR3 DNA: 36 bases, framed from base 1. V is clipped by 0 bases and J by 9 bases, and the sequence between their germline boundaries is 6 bases long.